Each of the 23 T cell receptor beta chains below was sequenced from the same sample in a study of OX40 agonist ivuxolimab in advanced cancers. Libraries were prepared by immunoSEQ multiplex PCR; TCRdb keeps only in-frame clonotypes and omits some of them. The sample contains about 65,000 clones, roughly 91% of which appear only once. Sample: CD4+ or CD8+ T cells sorted from blood, taken in a trial of the OX40 agonist ivuxolimab. All receptors come from an adult with an advanced solid tumor such as melanoma, head and neck, liver or kidney cancer.

The chain is built from TRBV4-3 and TRBJ2-5; the match to TRBD1 covers 9 bases. There are 15 residues in the CDR3. Looked up from germline, CDR1 is LGHNA and CDR2 is YSLEER. Germline trimming cut 1 base from V and 5 bases from J; bases unmatched to any gene: 5. The CDR3 is CASSQGQGGLETQYF. The CDR3 nucleotides are TGCGCCAGCAGCCAAGGACAGGGGGGTTTGGAGACCCAGTACTTC.

The chain links TRBV6-5 to TRBJ1-1; D gene ambiguous. Between the trimmed V and J ends, which lost 5 bases and 10 bases, there was a span of 11 bases. Germline V CDR1 and CDR2: MNHEY, SVGAGI. The CDR3 contains 11 residues. For the CDR3, the DNA is TGTGCCAGCAGTGAGGAGAGTATAGCTTTCTTT. As protein: CASSEESIAFF.

The gene calls are TRBV7-2 and TRBJ1-2, with D possibly matching TRBD1 (5 bases). Trimming cost V 4 bases and J 2 bases, with 8 bases left between them. CDR1 SGHTA and CDR2 FQGNSA come from the germline V gene. There are 13 residues in the CDR3. CDR3 nucleotide sequence: TGTGCCAGCAGCTCCAAGGGGAACTATGGCTACACCTTC. Its translation: CASSSKGNYGYTF.

The chain links TRBV6-5 to TRBJ2-1, with D possibly TRBD2 on 5 matching bases. Per the germline V gene, CDR1 is MNHEY and CDR2 is SVGAGI. The V end lost 8 bases, the J end lost 2 bases, and 10 bases lay between the germline ends. This CDR3 contains 13 residues. This CDR3 reads CASGGITYNEQFF. In DNA form, the CDR3 reads TGTGCCAGCGGAGGAATTACCTACAATGAGCAGTTCTTC.

This rearrangement joins TRBV19 to TRBJ2-7; TRBD2 agrees at 8 bases. This CDR3 spans 14 amino acids. CDR1 is LNHDA and CDR2 is SQIVND in the germline V gene (reference sequence). After removal of 5 bases from V and 4 bases from J, the junction contained 7 bases not matched to a gene. CDR3 nucleotide sequence: TGTGCCAGTAGTTTATCGACTAGCGCTTACGAGCAGTACTTC. This codes for CASSLSTSAYEQYF.

This clone was seen once. V usage is TRBV11-3 and J usage is TRBJ2-7; a weak D match, TRBD2 (5 bases). The V gene's germline CDR1 is SGHNT and CDR2 YENEEA. CDR3 length: 14 amino acids. V was trimmed by 6 bases and J by 2 bases, leaving 14 bases between them. The DNA of the CDR3 is TGTGCCAGCAGTAACCACGGGGAGACCTACGAGCAGTACTTC. The encoded protein is CASSNHGETYEQYF.

The genes are TRBV5-1 and TRBJ1-6; perhaps TRBD1 as D (5 bases). CDR1 and CDR2 (germline): SGHRS, YFSETQ. This CDR3 comprises 15 residues. With 4 bases removed from V and 5 bases from J, the gap between germline ends came to 13 bases. The DNA for the CDR3 is TGCGCCAGCAGCCTGGACACCCCGGATAATTCACCCCTCCACTTT. Translation gives CASSLDTPDNSPLHF.

The J gene is TRBJ2-3, the V gene TRBV9; TRBD2 matches at 15 bases. After removal of 3 bases from V and 1 base from J, the junction contained 9 bases not matched to a gene. The CDR3 has 19 amino acids. The germline V gene has CDR1 SGDLS and CDR2 YYNGEE. The CDR3 bases are TGTGCCAGCAGCGATCCGGGACTAGCGGGGGGCCTCGGCACAGATACGCAGTATTTT. Translated, it gives CASSDPGLAGGLGTDTQYF.

This clone was recorded once. V usage is TRBV5-4 and J usage is TRBJ1-6; D call uncertain. CDR1 and CDR2 from the germline V gene are SGHNT and YYREEE (reference sequence). Between the trimmed V and J ends, which lost 1 base and 16 bases, there was a span of 27 bases. The CDR3 is 17 residues long. This chain's CDR3 is CASSLRFGKAPSIPLHF. CDR3 nucleotides: TGTGCCAGCAGCTTGCGGTTCGGGAAGGCCCCTAGTATACCTCTCCACTTT.

The chain joins TRBV30 to TRBJ2-7, with 7 bases lining up with TRBD1. Unmatched junction bases numbered 6, after V lost 7 bases and J lost 0 bases. The CDR3 extends over 13 amino acids. The germline V gene has CDR1 GTSNPN and CDR2 SVGIG (reference sequence). The CDR3 coding sequence is TGTGCCTCCCGGGACAGCTCCTCCTACGAGCAGTACTTC. This gives the protein CASRDSSSYEQYF.

The J gene is TRBJ2-5, the V gene TRBV18; D is uncertain. The J call may be incorrect, as the DNA end agrees better with TRBJ2-7. Germline CDR1 and CDR2: KGHSH and LQKENI. This CDR3 region has 14 residues. CDR3 loop: CASSTGSLSYEQYF. The CDR3 bases are TGTGCCAGCTCCACCGGGTCACTCTCCTACGAGCAGTACTTC.

The CDR3 DNA sequence: TGCGCCAGCAGCTTGGGTGCAGGGGAAAACGAAAAACTGTTTTTT. This sequence encodes CASSLGAGENEKLFF. The rearrangement links TRBV5-1 to TRBJ1-4; the D gene is possibly TRBD1 (6 bases). Germline CDR1 SGHRS, CDR2 YFSETQ. The CDR3 consists of 15 residues. Trimming left V 0 bases short and J 8 bases short, with 14 bases between.

The chain has TRBV11-2 and TRBJ2-7; the match to TRBD2 covers 7 bases. The junction had 10 bases not matched to a gene; V was cut back by 5 bases and J by 3 bases. Per the germline V gene, CDR1 is SGHAT and CDR2 is FQNNGV. The CDR3 has 15 residues. CDR3 coding DNA: TGTGCCAGCAGCCCCGGGAGCGGGGTAAACTACGAGCAGTACTTC. It yields the protein CASSPGSGVNYEQYF.

V gene TRBV10-2 combines with J gene TRBJ1-1, with D possibly matching TRBD1 (5 bases). Trimming pared 4 bases from V and 5 bases from J, leaving 11 bases between. Germline V gene lookup returns CDR1 WSHSY and CDR2 SAAADI. This CDR3 is built from 13 residues. The CDR3 sequence is CASSASEGTEAFF. The CDR3 bases are TGCGCCAGCAGTGCGTCGGAGGGGACTGAAGCTTTCTTT.

The V gene is TRBV19, the J gene TRBJ2-3; TRBD2 aligns across 10 bases. Germline V lookup: CDR1 LNHDA, CDR2 SQIVND (reference sequence). Trimming took 3 bases from V and 4 from J; bases not matched to a gene: 7. This CDR3 comprises 16 residues. CDR3 DNA: TGTGCCAGTAGTATGGCGAGCGGGGGGGCTGCAGATACGCAGTATTTT. Translation: CASSMASGGAADTQYF.

This clone was seen a handful of times. J is TRBJ1-6 and V is TRBV7-9; D is unresolved. Germline CDR1 SEHNR, CDR2 FQNEAQ (reference sequence). V was shortened by 1 base and J by 8 bases, with 12 bases between the two germline ends. This CDR3 contains 15 residues. The DNA for the CDR3 is TGTGCCAGCAGCTTAGATTTGGCTGACTATTCACCCCTCCACTTT. Its protein is CASSLDLADYSPLHF.

This clone was recorded once. The rearrangement links TRBV12-5 to TRBJ1-2; a weak D match, TRBD1 (6 bases). V was pared by 2 bases and J by 8 bases, with 15 bases between. There are 14 residues in the CDR3. In germline, CDR1 is LGHNT, CDR2 FRNRAP. The CDR3 loop is CASGLNAGVKGYTF. CDR3 sequence (DNA): TGTGCTAGTGGTTTGAATGCAGGGGTTAAGGGCTACACCTTC.

The V gene is TRBV7-6, the J gene TRBJ2-5, with a tentative D call TRBD2 (5 bases). With the DNA end fitting TRBJ2-7 better, the J assignment may be wrong. CDR3 size: 14 residues. CDR1 and CDR2 from the germline V gene are SGHVS and FNYEAQ. In nucleotides, the CDR3 is TGTGCCAGCAGCTTAGCTGCTAGCTTGGGCGAGCAGTACTTC. It is translated as CASSLAASLGEQYF.

This rearrangement joins TRBV5-4 to TRBJ2-2, with D possibly being TRBD1 (6 bases). This CDR3 region has 16 residues. V lost 4 bases to trimming and J lost 5 bases, with 18 bases between them. CDR1 SGHNT and CDR2 YYREEE come from the germline V gene (reference sequence). The CDR3 sequence is CASSPLSGEATGELFF. The DNA for the CDR3 is TGTGCCAGCAGCCCGCTTTCAGGGGAAGCAACCGGGGAGCTGTTTTTT.

The rearrangement joins TRBV7-3 to TRBJ2-1, with D possibly TRBD1 on 5 matching bases. The CDR3 is 16 residues long. CDR1 is SGHTA, CDR2 FQGTGA, per germline. Deletions cut 0 bases from V and 0 bases from J, with 9 bases between. The CDR3 reads CASSLTTGASYNEQFF. Here the CDR3 DNA reads TGTGCCAGCAGCTTAACTACTGGGGCCTCCTACAATGAGCAGTTCTTC.

The CDR3 loop reads CASSQSPLAQDSYGYTF. CDR3 sequence (DNA): TGCGCCAGCAGCCAATCCCCTCTCGCACAGGACAGCTATGGCTACACCTTC. The V and J genes are TRBV4-1 and TRBJ1-2; tentatively, D is TRBD1 (6 bases). Germline loops: CDR1 MGHRA, CDR2 YSYEKL. The CDR3 consists of 17 residues. Trimming left V 2 bases short and J 4 bases short, with 20 bases between.

The V and J genes are TRBV6-1 and TRBJ1-5, with 7 bases fitting TRBD1. CDR1 and CDR2 from the germline V gene are MNHNS and SASEGT. V dropped 11 bases and J dropped 5; count of bases not matched to a gene: 9. The CDR3 has 13 residues. CDR3 DNA: TGTGCCGGGCGGGACAGTCGGGATCAGCCCCAGCATTTT. Residues: CAGRDSRDQPQHF.

This chain links TRBV5-4 with TRBJ2-6; 11 nucleotides agree with TRBD1. The J segment lost 2 bases and the V segment lost 3 bases, leaving 4 bases of the junction unmatched. The CDR3 contains 17 residues. The germline V gene encodes CDR1 SGHNT and CDR2 YYREEE (reference sequence). CDR3 residues: CASSSPGQGAGANVLTF. CDR3 bases: TGTGCCAGCAGCTCACCGGGACAGGGGGCTGGGGCCAACGTCCTGACTTTC.